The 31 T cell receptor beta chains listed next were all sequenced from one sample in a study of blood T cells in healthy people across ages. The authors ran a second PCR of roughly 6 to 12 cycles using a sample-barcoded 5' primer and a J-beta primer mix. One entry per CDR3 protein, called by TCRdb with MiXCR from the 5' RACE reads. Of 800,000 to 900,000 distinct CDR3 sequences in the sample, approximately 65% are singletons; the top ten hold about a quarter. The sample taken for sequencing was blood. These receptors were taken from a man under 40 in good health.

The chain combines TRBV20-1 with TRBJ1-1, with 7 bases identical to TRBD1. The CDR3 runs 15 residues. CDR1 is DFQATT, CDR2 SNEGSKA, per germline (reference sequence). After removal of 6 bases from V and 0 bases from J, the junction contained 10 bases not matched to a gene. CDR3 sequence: CSARDRLFMNTEAFF. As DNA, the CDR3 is TGCAGTGCCAGGGACAGACTTTTTATGAACACTGAAGCTTTCTTT.

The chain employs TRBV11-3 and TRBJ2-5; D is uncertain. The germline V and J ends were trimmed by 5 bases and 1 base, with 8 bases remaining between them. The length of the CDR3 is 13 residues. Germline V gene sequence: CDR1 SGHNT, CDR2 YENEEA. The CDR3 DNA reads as TGTGCCAGCAGCAAGACACCCCAAGAGACCCAGTACTTC. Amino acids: CASSKTPQETQYF.

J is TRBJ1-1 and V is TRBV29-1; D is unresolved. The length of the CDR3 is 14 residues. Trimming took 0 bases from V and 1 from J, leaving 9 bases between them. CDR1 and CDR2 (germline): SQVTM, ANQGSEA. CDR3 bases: TGCAGCGTTGAAGATCGCCGCAGGAACACTGAAGCTTTCTTT. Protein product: CSVEDRRRNTEAFF. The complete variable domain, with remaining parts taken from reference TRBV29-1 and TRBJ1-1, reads SAVISQKPSRDICQRGTSLTIQCQVDSQVTMMFWYRQQPGQSLTLIATANQGSEATYESGFVIDKFPISRPNLTFSTLTVSNMSPEDSSIYLCSVEDRRRNTEAFFGQGTRLTVV.

The CDR3 nucleotides read TGCAGTGCTAGGGGCGGGACAGGGGTTAGGTCCTACGAGCAGTACTTC. Encoded protein: CSARGGTGVRSYEQYF. The chain couples TRBV20-1 to TRBJ2-7, with TRBD1 matching over 10 bases. The CDR3 loop spans 16 amino acids. The V segment lost 3 bases and the J segment 1 base; nucleotides outside the gene matches: 9. CDR1 is DFQATT and CDR2 is SNEGSKA in the germline V gene (reference sequence).

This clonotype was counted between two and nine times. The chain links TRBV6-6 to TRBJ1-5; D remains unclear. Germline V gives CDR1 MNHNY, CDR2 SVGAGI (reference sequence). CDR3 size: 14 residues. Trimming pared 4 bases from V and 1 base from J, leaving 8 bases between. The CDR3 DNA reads TGTGCCAGCAGTTCCCCGGGGAGCAATCAGCCCCAGCATTTT. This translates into CASSSPGSNQPQHF.

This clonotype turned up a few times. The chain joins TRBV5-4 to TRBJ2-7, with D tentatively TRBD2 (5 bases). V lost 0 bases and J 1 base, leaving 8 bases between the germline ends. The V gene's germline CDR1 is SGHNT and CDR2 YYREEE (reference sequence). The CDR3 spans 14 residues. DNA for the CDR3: TGTGCCAGCAGCTTGGGTCGGGAATCCTACGAGCAGTACTTC. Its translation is CASSLGRESYEQYF.

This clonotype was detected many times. The CDR3 spells CASSFGTSGGAYNEQFF. DNA of the CDR3: TGTGCCAGCAGTTTCGGGACTAGCGGGGGGGCGTACAATGAGCAGTTCTTC. The chain has TRBV27 and TRBJ2-1; 16 bases are shared with TRBD2. CDR3 length: 17 residues. Germline-derived CDR1 and CDR2 are MNHEY and SMNVEV (reference sequence). V trimming: 3 bases; J trimming: 4 bases; junction bases outside the gene matches: 3.

CDR3 bases: TGCAGTGGTAGCGACAGTCAAAATTCACCCCTCCACTTT. It is translated as CSGSDSQNSPLHF. The V gene is TRBV20-1, the J gene TRBJ1-6; tentative D call: TRBD1 (5 bases). Trimming took 7 bases from V and 7 from J, leaving 14 bases between them. This CDR3 is 13 amino acids long. Germline CDR1 is DFQATT and CDR2 is SNEGSKA (reference sequence).

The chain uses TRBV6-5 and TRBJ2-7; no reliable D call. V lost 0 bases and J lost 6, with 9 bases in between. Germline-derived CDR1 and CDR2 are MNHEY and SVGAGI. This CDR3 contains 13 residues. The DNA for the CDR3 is TGTGCCAGCAGTTACTCCCCCGGGTTCGAGCAGTACTTC. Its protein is CASSYSPGFEQYF.

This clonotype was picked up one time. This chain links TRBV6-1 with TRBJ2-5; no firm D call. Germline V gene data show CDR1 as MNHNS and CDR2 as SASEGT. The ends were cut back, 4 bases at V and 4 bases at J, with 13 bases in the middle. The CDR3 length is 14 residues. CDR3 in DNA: TGTGCCAGCAGTGGTGGGAACCCCTTAGAGACCCAGTACTTC. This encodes CASSGGNPLETQYF.

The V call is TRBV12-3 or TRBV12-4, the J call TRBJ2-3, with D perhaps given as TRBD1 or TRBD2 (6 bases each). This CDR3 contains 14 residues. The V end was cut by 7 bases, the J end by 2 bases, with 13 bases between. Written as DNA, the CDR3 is TGTGCCAGCACCCCGGGGGCCTACACAGATACGCAGTATTTT. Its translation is CASTPGAYTDTQYF.

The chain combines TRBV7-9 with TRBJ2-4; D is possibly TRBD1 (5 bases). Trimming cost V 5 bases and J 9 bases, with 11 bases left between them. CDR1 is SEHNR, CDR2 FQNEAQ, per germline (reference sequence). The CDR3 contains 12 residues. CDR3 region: CASSLGHRIQYF. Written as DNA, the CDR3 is TGTGCCAGCAGCCTAGGACATCGCATTCAGTACTTC.

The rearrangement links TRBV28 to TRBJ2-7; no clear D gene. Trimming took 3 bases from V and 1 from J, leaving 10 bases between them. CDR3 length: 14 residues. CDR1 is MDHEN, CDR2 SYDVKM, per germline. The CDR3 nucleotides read TGTGCCAGCAGTTTGGTGTCGGTTTCCTACGAGCAGTACTTC. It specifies CASSLVSVSYEQYF.

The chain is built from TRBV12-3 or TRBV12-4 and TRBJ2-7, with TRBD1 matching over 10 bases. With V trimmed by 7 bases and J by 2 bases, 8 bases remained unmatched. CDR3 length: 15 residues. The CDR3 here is CASTLGQGSPYEQYF. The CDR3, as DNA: TGTGCCAGCACCCTGGGACAGGGGAGTCCCTACGAGCAGTACTTC.

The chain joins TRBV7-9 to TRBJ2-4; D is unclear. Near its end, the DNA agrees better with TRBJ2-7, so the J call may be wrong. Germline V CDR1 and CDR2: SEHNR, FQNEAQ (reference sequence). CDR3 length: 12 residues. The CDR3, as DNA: TGTGCCAGCAGCCTCCCCACCCACGAGCAGTACTTC. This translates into CASSLPTHEQYF.

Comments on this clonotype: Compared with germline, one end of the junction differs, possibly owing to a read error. The CDR3 protein is CASSPGLLNPNGQFF. CDR3 coding DNA: TGTGCCAGCAGCCCGGGACTTCTCAACCCCAATGGGCAGTTCTTC. This chain uses TRBV11-3 with TRBJ2-1; TRBD2 is a possible D gene (6 bases). Germline V lookup: CDR1 SGHNT, CDR2 YENEEA. The CDR3 contains 15 residues. The variable domain in full, with the rest retrieved from reference TRBV11-3 and TRBJ2-1, is EAGVVQSPRYKIIEKKQPVAFWCNPISGHNTLYWYLQNLGQGPELLIRYENEEAVDDSQLPKDRFSAERLKGVDSTLKIQPAELGDSAVYLCASSPGLLNPNGQFFGPGTRLTVL.

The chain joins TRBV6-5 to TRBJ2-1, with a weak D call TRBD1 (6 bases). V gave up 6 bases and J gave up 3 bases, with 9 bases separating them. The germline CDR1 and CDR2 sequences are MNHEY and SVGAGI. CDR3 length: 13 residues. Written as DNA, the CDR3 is TGTGCCAGCAGGCCGACAGGCTACAATGAGCAGTTCTTC. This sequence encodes CASRPTGYNEQFF.

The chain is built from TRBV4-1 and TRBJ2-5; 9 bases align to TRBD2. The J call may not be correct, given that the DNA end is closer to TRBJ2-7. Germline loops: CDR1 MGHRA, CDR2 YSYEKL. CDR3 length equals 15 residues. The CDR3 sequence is CASSQVAGDFYEQYF. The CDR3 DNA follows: TGCGCCAGCAGCCAAGTAGCGGGGGACTTCTACGAGCAGTACTTC.

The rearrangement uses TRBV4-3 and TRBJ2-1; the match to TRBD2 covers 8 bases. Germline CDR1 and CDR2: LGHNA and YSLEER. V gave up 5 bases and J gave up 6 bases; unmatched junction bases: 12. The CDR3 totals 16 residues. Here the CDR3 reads CASSFSPASGGNEQFF. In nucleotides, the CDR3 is TGCGCCAGCAGCTTCTCTCCAGCCAGCGGGGGCAATGAGCAGTTCTTC.

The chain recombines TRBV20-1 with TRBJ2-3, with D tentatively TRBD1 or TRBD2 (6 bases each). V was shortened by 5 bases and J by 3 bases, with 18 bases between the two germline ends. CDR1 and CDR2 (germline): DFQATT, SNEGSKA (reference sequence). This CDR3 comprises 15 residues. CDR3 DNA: TGCAGTGCTGCTATAATGGGGGGCCGAACAGATACGCAGTATTTT. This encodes CSAAIMGGRTDTQYF.

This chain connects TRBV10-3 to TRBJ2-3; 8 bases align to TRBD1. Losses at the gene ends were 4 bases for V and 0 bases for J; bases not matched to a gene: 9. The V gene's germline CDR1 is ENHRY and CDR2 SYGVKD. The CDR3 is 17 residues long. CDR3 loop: CAISGGITGGSTDTQYF. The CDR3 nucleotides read TGTGCCATCAGTGGGGGAATTACAGGGGGAAGCACAGATACGCAGTATTTT.

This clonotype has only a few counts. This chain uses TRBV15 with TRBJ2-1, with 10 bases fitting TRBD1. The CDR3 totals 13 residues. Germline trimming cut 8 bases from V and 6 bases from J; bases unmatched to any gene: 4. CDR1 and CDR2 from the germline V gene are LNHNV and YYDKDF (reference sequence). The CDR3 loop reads CATRGQGFNEQFF. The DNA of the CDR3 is TGTGCCACCCGGGGACAGGGGTTCAATGAGCAGTTCTTC.

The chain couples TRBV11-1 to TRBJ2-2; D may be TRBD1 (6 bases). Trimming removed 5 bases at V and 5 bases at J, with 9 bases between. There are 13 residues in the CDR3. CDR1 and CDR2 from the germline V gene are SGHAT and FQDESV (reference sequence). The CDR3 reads CASSSDRTGELFF. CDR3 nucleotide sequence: TGTGCCAGCAGCAGTGACAGGACCGGGGAGCTGTTTTTT. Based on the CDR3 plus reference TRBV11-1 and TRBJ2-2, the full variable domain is EAEVAQSPRYKITEKSQAVAFWCDPISGHATLYWYRQILGQGPELLVQFQDESVVDDSQLPKDRFSAERLKGVDSTLKIQPAELGDSAMYLCASSSDRTGELFFGEGSRLTVL.

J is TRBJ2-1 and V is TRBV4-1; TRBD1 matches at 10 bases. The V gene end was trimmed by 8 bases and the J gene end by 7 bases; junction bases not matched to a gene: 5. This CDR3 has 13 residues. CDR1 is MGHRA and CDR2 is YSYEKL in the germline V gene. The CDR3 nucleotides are TGCGCCAGCCGCCGACAGGGGGCGAATGAGCAGTTCTTC. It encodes CASRRQGANEQFF.

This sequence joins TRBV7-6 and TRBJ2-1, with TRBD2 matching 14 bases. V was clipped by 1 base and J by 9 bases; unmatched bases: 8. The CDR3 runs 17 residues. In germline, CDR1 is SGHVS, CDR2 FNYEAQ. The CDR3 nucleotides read TGTGCCAGCAGCTTAGGGGTGGGACTAGCGGGGGTGATTGAGCAGTTCTTC. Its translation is CASSLGVGLAGVIEQFF. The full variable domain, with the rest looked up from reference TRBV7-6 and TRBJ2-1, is GAGVSQSPRYKVTKRGQDVALRCDPISGHVSLYWYRQALGQGPEFLTYFNYEAQQDKSGLPNDRFSAERPEGSISTLTIQRTEQRDSAMYRCASSLGVGLAGVIEQFFGPGTRLTVL.

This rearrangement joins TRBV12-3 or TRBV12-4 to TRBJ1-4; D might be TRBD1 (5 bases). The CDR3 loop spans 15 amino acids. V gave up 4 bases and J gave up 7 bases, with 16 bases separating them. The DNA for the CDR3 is TGTGCCAGCAGTTGGCCCGCGAGGGGATTTGAAAAACTGTTTTTT. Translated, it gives CASSWPARGFEKLFF.

The CDR3 DNA is TGTGCCAGCCCGACAGGGCGAGAGACTGAAGCTTTCTTT. Translating gives CASPTGRETEAFF. J is TRBJ1-1 and V is TRBV27; 7 bases map to TRBD1. This CDR3 contains 13 residues. Looked up from germline, CDR1 is MNHEY and CDR2 is SMNVEV (reference sequence). V dropped 8 bases and J dropped 5; count of bases not matched to a gene: 8.

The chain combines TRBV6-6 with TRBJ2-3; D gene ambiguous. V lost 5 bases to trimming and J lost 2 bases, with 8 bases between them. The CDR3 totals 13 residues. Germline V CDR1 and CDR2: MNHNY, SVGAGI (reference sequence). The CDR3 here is CASSLPDTDTQYF. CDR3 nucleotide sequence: TGTGCCAGCAGTCTCCCGGACACAGATACGCAGTATTTT.

The chain's CDR3 is CASSFWEGTGELFF. CDR3 sequence (DNA): TGTGCCAGCAGTTTTTGGGAGGGGACCGGGGAGCTGTTTTTT. The chain is built from TRBV12-3 or TRBV12-4 and TRBJ2-2, with TRBD2 identical over 7 bases. V lost 3 bases and J lost 5; bases outside the gene matches: 3. The CDR3 extends over 14 amino acids.

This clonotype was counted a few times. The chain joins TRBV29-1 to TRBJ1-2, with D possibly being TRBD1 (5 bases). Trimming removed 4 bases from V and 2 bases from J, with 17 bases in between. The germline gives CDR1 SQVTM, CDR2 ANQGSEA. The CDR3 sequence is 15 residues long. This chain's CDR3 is CSVVPAGTGNYGYTF. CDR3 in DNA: TGCAGCGTTGTCCCCGCCGGGACGGGGAACTATGGCTACACCTTC.

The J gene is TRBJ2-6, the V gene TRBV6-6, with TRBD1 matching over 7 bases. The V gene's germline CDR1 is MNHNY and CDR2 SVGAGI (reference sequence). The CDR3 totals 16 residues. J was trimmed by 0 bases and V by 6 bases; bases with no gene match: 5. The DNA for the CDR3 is TGTGCCAGCAGCCCCTACAGGGGCTCTGGGGCCAACGTCCTGACTTTC. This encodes CASSPYRGSGANVLTF.